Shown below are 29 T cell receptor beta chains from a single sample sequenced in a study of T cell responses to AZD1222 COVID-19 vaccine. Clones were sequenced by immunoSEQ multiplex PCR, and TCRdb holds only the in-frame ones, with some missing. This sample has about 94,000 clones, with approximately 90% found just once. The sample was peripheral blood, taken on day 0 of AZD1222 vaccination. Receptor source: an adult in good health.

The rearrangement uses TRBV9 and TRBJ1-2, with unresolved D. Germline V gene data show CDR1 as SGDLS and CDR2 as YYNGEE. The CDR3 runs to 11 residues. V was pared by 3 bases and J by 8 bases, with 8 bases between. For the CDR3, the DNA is TGTGCCAGCAGCGGTGCTAAGGGCTACACCTTC. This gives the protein CASSGAKGYTF.

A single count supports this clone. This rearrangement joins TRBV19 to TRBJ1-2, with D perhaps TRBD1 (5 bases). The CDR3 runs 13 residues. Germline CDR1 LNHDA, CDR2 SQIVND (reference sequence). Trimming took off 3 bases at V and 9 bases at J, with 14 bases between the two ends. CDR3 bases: TGTGCCAGTAGTATCGGGGCAGGATTTAGCTACACCTTC. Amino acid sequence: CASSIGAGFSYTF.

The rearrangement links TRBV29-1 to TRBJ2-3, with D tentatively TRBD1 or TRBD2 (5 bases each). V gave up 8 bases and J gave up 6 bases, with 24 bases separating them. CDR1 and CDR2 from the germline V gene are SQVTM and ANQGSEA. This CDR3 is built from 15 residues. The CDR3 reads CSRRAYRPRGDTQYF. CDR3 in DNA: TGCAGCCGGCGGGCCTACAGGCCCCGAGGGGATACGCAGTATTTT.

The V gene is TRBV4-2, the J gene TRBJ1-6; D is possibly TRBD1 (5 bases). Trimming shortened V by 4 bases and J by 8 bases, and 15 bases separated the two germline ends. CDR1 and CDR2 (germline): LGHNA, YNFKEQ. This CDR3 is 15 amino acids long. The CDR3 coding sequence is TGTGCCAGCAGCCCAGCGGTAGGGACGGATTCACCCCTCCACTTT. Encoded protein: CASSPAVGTDSPLHF.

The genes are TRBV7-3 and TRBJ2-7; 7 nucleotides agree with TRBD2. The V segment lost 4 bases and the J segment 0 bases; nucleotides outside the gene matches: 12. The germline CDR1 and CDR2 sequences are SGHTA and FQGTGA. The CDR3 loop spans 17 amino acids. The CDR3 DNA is TGTGCCAGCAGCTACCAGCGTTCAGCGGGGCGCTCCTACGAGCAGTACTTC. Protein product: CASSYQRSAGRSYEQYF.

CDR3 sequence: CASRRGGQETQYF. DNA of the CDR3: TGTGCCAGCAGGCGGGGGGGACAAGAGACCCAGTACTTC. This chain connects TRBV3-1 (or the pseudogene TRBV3-2) to TRBJ2-5, with 9 positions matching TRBD2. J lost 2 bases, V lost 6 bases, and 1 base had no gene match. Germline CDR1 LGHDT, CDR2 YNNKEL (reference sequence). The CDR3 runs to 13 residues.

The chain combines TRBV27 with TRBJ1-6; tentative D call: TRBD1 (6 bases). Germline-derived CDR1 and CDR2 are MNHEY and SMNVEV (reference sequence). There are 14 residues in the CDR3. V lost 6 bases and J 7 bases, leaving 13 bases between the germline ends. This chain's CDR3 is CASRGTSSNSPLHF. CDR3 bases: TGTGCCAGCAGGGGGACATCTTCGAATTCACCCCTCCACTTT.

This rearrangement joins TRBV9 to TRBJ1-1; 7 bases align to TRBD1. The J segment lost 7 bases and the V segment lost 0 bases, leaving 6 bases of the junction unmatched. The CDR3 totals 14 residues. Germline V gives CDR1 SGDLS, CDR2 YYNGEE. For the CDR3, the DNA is TGTGCCAGCAGCGTAGGAGGGGGCCGGGATGAAGCTTTCTTT. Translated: CASSVGGGRDEAFF.

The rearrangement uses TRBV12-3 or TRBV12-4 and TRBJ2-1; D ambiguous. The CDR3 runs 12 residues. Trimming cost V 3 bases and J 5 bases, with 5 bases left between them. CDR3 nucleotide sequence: TGTGCCAGCAGTTTTGGTAACAATGAGCAGTTCTTC. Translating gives CASSFGNNEQFF.

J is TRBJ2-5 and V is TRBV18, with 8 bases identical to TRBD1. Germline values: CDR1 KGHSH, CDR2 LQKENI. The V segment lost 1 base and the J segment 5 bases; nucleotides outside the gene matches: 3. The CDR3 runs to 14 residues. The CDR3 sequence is CASSPRQGTETQYF. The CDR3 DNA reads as TGTGCCAGCTCACCACGACAGGGGACGGAGACCCAGTACTTC.

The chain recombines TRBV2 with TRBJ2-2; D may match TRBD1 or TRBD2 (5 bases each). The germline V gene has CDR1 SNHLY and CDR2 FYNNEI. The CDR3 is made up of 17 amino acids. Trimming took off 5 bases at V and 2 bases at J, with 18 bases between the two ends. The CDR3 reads CASSRTTSWDNTGELFF. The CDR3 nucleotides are TGTGCCAGCAGTCGGACCACCTCATGGGACAACACCGGGGAGCTGTTTTTT.

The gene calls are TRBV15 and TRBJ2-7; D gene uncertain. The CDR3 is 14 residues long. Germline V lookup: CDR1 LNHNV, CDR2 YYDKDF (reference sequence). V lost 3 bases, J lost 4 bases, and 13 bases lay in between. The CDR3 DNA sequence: TGTGCCACCAGCAGCGGCCGCTTGGGGTACGAGCAGTACTTC. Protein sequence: CATSSGRLGYEQYF. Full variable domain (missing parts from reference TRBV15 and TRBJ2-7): DAMVIQNPRYQVTQFGKPVTLSCSQTLNHNVMYWYQQKSSQAPKLLFHYYDKDFNNEADTPDNFQSRRPNTSFCFLDIRSPGLGDTAMYLCATSSGRLGYEQYFGPGTRLTVT.

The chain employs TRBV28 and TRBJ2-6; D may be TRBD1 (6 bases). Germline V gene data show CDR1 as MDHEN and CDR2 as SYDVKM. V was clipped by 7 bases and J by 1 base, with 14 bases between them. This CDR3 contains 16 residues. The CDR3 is CASKQTQGSGANVLTF. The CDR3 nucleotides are TGTGCCAGCAAGCAAACCCAGGGGTCTGGGGCCAACGTCCTGACTTTC.

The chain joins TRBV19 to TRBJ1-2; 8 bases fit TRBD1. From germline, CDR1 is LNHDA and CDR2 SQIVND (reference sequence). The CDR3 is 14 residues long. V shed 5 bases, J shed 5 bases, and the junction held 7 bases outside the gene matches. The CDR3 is CASSRAGGRYGYTF. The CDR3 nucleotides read TGTGCCAGTAGTCGGGCAGGGGGCCGATATGGCTACACCTTC.

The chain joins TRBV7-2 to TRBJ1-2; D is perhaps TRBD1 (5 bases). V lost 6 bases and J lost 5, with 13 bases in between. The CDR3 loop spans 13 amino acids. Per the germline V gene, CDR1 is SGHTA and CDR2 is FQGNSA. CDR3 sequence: CASRVGTGYGYTF. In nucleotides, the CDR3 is TGTGCCAGCAGGGTTGGAACAGGATATGGCTACACCTTC.

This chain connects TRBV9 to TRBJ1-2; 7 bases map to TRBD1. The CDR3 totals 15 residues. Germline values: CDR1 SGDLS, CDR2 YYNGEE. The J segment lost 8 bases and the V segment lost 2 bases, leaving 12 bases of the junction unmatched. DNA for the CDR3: TGTGCCAGCAGCGTTGGCGCTGAAGGGGGCAACGGCTACACCTTC. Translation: CASSVGAEGGNGYTF.

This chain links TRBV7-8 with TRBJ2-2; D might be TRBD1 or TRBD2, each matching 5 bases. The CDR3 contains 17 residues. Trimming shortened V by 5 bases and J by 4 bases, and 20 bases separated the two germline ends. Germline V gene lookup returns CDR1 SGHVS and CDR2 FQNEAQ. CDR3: CASSVGLAGFFTGELFF. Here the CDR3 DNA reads TGTGCCAGCAGCGTGGGGCTAGCAGGTTTTTTCACCGGGGAGCTGTTTTTT.

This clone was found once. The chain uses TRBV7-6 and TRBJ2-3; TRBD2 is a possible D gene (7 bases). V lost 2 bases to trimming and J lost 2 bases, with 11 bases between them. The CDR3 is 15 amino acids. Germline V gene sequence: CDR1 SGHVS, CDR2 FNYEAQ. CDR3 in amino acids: CASSLKAGATDTQYF. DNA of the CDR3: TGTGCCAGCAGCTTAAAGGCGGGGGCCACAGATACGCAGTATTTT. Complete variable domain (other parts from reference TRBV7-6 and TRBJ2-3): GAGVSQSPRYKVTKRGQDVALRCDPISGHVSLYWYRQALGQGPEFLTYFNYEAQQDKSGLPNDRFSAERPEGSISTLTIQRTEQRDSAMYRCASSLKAGATDTQYFGPGTRLTVL.

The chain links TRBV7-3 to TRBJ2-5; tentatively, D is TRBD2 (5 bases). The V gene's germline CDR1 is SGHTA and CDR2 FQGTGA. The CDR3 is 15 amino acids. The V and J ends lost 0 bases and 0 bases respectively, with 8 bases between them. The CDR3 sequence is CASSLTGVNQETQYF. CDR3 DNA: TGTGCCAGCAGCTTAACCGGGGTGAACCAAGAGACCCAGTACTTC.

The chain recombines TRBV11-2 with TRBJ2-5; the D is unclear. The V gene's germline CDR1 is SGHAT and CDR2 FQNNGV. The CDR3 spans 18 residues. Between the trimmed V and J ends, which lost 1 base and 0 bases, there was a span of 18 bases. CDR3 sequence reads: CASSLVMAPTANQETQYF. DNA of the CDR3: TGTGCCAGCAGCTTAGTAATGGCCCCCACAGCAAACCAAGAGACCCAGTACTTC.

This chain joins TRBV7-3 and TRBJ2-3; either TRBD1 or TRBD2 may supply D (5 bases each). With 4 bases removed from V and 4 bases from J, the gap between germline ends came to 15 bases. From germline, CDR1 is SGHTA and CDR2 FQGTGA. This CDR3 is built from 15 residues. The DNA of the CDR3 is TGTGCCAGCAGCTATTCCGGGGCCGGGGCAGATACGCAGTATTTT. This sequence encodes CASSYSGAGADTQYF.

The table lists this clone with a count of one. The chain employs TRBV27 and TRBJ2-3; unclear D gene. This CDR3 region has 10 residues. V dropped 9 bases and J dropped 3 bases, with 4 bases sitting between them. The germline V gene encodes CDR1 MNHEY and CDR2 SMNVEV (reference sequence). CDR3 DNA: TGTGCCAGTGGGACAGATACGCAGTATTTT. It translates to CASGTDTQYF.

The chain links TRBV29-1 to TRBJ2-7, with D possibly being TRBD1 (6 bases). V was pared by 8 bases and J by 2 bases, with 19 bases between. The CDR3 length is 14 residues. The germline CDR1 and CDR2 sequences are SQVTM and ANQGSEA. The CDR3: CSRDLTGSPYEQYF. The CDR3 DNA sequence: TGCAGCCGCGACCTTACAGGGAGCCCCTACGAGCAGTACTTC.

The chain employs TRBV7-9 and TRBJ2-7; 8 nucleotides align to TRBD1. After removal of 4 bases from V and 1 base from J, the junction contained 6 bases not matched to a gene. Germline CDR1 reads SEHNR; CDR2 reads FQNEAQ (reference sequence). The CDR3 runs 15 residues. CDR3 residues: CASSSRDRFSYEQYF. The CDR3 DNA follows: TGTGCCAGCAGCTCCCGGGACAGGTTTTCCTACGAGCAGTACTTC.

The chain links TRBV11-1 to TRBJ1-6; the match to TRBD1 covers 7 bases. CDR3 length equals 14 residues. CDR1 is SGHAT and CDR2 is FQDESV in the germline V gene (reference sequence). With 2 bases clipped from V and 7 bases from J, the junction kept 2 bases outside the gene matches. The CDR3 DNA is TGTGCCAGCAGCTTACAGGGGGGCAATTCACCCCTCCACTTT. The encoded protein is CASSLQGGNSPLHF.

This CDR3 is CASSLSVLLYGYTF. Written as DNA, the CDR3 is TGTGCCAGCAGCTTAAGCGTTCTTTTATATGGCTACACCTTC. V and J are TRBV7-2 and TRBJ1-2; D remains ambiguous. CDR1 and CDR2 from the germline V gene are SGHTA and FQGNSA. This CDR3 spans 14 amino acids. Deletions cut 2 bases from V and 5 bases from J, with 12 bases between.

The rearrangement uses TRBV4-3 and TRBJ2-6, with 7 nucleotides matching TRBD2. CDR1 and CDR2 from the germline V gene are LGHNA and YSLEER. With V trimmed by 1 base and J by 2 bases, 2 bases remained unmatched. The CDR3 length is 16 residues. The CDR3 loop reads CASSQGRGAGANVLTF. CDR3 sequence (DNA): TGCGCCAGCAGCCAAGGACGGGGGGCTGGGGCCAACGTCCTGACTTTC.

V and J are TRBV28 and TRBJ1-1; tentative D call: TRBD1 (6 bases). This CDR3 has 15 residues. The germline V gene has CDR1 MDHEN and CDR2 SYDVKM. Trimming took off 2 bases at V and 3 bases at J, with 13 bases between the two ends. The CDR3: CASSLSGGRHTEAFF. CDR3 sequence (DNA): TGTGCCAGCAGTTTAAGCGGGGGGCGTCACACTGAAGCTTTCTTT.

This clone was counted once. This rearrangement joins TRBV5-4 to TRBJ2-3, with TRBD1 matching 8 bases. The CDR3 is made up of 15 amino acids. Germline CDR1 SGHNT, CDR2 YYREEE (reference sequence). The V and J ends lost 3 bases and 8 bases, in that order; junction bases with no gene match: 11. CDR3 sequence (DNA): TGTGCCAGCAGCTGGAAGACAGGGGTGAGCGGTACGCAGTATTTT. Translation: CASSWKTGVSGTQYF.